The 20 T cell receptor beta chains below were found in one sample sequenced in a study of technical replicates of blood from a handful of donors. Sequencing was performed with immunoSEQ multiplex PCR; in TCRdb, only in-frame clones are kept and a portion is missing. The sample carries under 85,000 clones, 85% to 95% recorded once. Input material: T cells isolated from PBMCs. The source is a human donor in good health.

V usage is TRBV6-6 and J usage is TRBJ1-4; 10 bases map to TRBD1. This CDR3 is built from 15 residues. With 2 bases clipped from V and 8 bases from J, the junction kept 5 bases outside the gene matches. Germline CDR1 is MNHNY and CDR2 is SVGAGI (reference sequence). The DNA of the CDR3 is TGTGCCAGCAGTTACGTCGGGACAGGGGTCGAAAAACTGTTTTTT. Its translation is CASSYVGTGVEKLFF.

The rearrangement joins TRBV7-9 to TRBJ2-5; D is undetermined. The CDR3 is made up of 13 amino acids. The V gene's germline CDR1 is SEHNR and CDR2 FQNEAQ (reference sequence). The germline V and J ends were trimmed by 0 bases and 4 bases, with 6 bases remaining between them. The chain's CDR3 is CASSLAVRETQYF. The DNA of the CDR3 is TGTGCCAGCAGCTTAGCGGTGCGAGAGACCCAGTACTTC.

The chain couples TRBV19 to TRBJ1-5; D not certain. V was clipped by 6 bases and J by 5 bases, with 11 bases between them. This CDR3 spans 13 amino acids. Germline V gene sequence: CDR1 LNHDA, CDR2 SQIVND (reference sequence). Here the CDR3 DNA reads TGTGCCAGTAGCAGGCGCCTGTATCAGCCCCAGCATTTT. It is translated as CASSRRLYQPQHF. The full variable domain, rest sourced from reference TRBV19 and TRBJ1-5, is DGGITQSPKYLFRKEGQNVTLSCEQNLNHDAMYWYRQDPGQGLRLIYYSQIVNDFQKGDIAEGYSVSREKKESFPLTVTSAQKNPTAFYLCASSRRLYQPQHFGDGTRLSIL.

This chain joins TRBV27 and TRBJ2-1; 9 bases are a match to TRBD1. Germline trimming cut 8 bases from V and 4 bases from J; bases unmatched to any gene: 9. The CDR3 length is 15 residues. Per germline, CDR1 MNHEY and CDR2 SMNVEV (reference sequence). The DNA for the CDR3 is TGTGCCAGCGGGGGAGACAGGGGGAAATACAATGAGCAGTTCTTC. It yields the protein CASGGDRGKYNEQFF.

The CDR3 loop reads CASSAWWGDTEAFF. Written as DNA, the CDR3 is TGCGCCAGCAGCGCCTGGTGGGGGGACACTGAAGCTTTCTTT. This rearrangement joins TRBV5-1 to TRBJ1-1; the D gene is possibly TRBD1 (5 bases). V lost 4 bases and J 3 bases, leaving 13 bases between the germline ends. Germline loops: CDR1 SGHRS, CDR2 YFSETQ. This CDR3 contains 14 residues.

V and J are TRBV7-9 and TRBJ2-7; D uncertain. Trimming took 2 bases from V and 5 from J, leaving 10 bases between them. Germline V CDR1 and CDR2: SEHNR, FQNEAQ (reference sequence). The CDR3 is made up of 13 amino acids. The CDR3 nucleotides read TGTGCCAGCAGCTTACCCGTCGGTGACGAGCAGTACTTC. Amino acids: CASSLPVGDEQYF.

The V gene is TRBV11-3, the J gene TRBJ1-1; D gene unclear. Trimming removed 5 bases from V and 5 bases from J, with 15 bases in between. This CDR3 region has 14 residues. Germline-derived CDR1 and CDR2 are SGHNT and YENEEA. The CDR3 DNA reads TGTGCCAGCAGCGAATCTCTGTTGAGTACTGAAGCTTTCTTT. Amino acid sequence: CASSESLLSTEAFF.

This clone was observed a handful of times. This chain connects TRBV2 to TRBJ1-6; no reliable D call. This CDR3 has 13 amino acids. V shed 6 bases and J shed 6 bases, with 9 bases lying between them. Germline CDR1 SNHLY, CDR2 FYNNEI. The CDR3: CASSEGGNSPLHF. The CDR3 DNA reads as TGTGCCAGCAGCGAGGGTGGTAATTCACCCCTCCACTTT.

The chain's CDR3 is CASRSTVSSYEQYF. The CDR3 DNA reads as TGTGCCAGCAGATCGACAGTCAGCTCCTACGAGCAGTACTTC. This chain links TRBV6-5 with TRBJ2-7; TRBD1 might be the D (5 bases). CDR3 length equals 14 residues. V was cut by 6 bases and J by 0 bases, with 12 bases left in between. Germline CDR1 reads MNHEY; CDR2 reads SVGAGI.

This chain uses TRBV5-6 with TRBJ2-7, with 8 positions matching TRBD2. CDR1 is SGHDT, CDR2 YYEEEE, per germline. J lost 4 bases, V lost 0 bases, and 12 bases had no gene match. This CDR3 region has 17 residues. The CDR3 nucleotides read TGTGCCAGCAGCTTGGCTTTAAGCGGGGGAGCCAGGTACGAGCAGTACTTC. This sequence encodes CASSLALSGGARYEQYF. The variable domain in full, with the rest retrieved from reference TRBV5-6 and TRBJ2-7, is DAGVTQSPTHLIKTRGQQVTLRCSPKSGHDTVSWYQQALGQGPQFIFQYYEEEERQRGNFPDRFSGHQFPNYSSELNVNALLLGDSALYLCASSLALSGGARYEQYFGPGTRLTVT.

The chain has TRBV6-5 and TRBJ2-3; D possibly corresponds to TRBD1 (7 bases). Trimming removed 0 bases from V and 8 bases from J, with 9 bases in between. The CDR3 contains 13 residues. Germline values: CDR1 MNHEY, CDR2 SVGAGI. CDR3 nucleotide sequence: TGTGCCAGCAGTTACTCCCAGGGGGGTACGCAGTATTTT. It specifies CASSYSQGGTQYF.

The rearrangement links TRBV5-1 to TRBJ2-4; 8 nucleotides align to TRBD2. The CDR3 spans 15 residues. V shed 5 bases and J 5 bases; nucleotides not matched to a gene: 9. The germline gives CDR1 SGHRS, CDR2 YFSETQ. CDR3 sequence: CASSHGLAAQNIQYF. The CDR3 DNA reads TGCGCCAGCAGTCACGGACTAGCCGCCCAAAACATTCAGTACTTC.

The V gene is TRBV28, the J gene TRBJ2-3, with 9 bases aligning to TRBD1. V lost 6 bases, J lost 2 bases, and 6 bases stayed unmatched. Germline V gene sequence: CDR1 MDHEN, CDR2 SYDVKM. This CDR3 is 15 amino acids long. CDR3 DNA: TGTGCCAGCAGGGACTGGGACAGGGCCACAGATACGCAGTATTTT. This sequence encodes CASRDWDRATDTQYF.

The V gene is TRBV10-2, the J gene TRBJ2-7; 10 bases align to TRBD2. The CDR3 is 14 residues long. Trimming removed 5 bases from V and 5 bases from J; junction bases left unmatched: 6. Germline values: CDR1 WSHSY, CDR2 SAAADI. CDR3 amino acids: CASSYLAGAHEQYF. The CDR3 coding sequence is TGCGCCAGCAGTTACCTAGCGGGAGCGCACGAGCAGTACTTC.

The chain joins TRBV7-9 to TRBJ1-1; D may be TRBD1 (5 bases). Trimming pared 4 bases from V and 11 bases from J, leaving 17 bases between. The CDR3 consists of 13 residues. CDR1 SEHNR and CDR2 FQNEAQ come from the germline V gene (reference sequence). CDR3 nucleotide sequence: TGTGCCAGCAGCTCTGCGGGGCCCGTACGGGCTTTCTTT. Its translation is CASSSAGPVRAFF.

The V and J genes are TRBV25-1 and TRBJ2-4; 9 nucleotides align to TRBD1. Looked up from germline, CDR1 is MGHDK and CDR2 is SYGVNS. This CDR3 contains 14 residues. V dropped 5 bases and J dropped 7; count of bases not matched to a gene: 6. The CDR3 DNA follows: TGTGCCAGCAGTTCCGGGACAGGGACTAACATTCAGTACTTC. Protein product: CASSSGTGTNIQYF.

The rearrangement joins TRBV11-1 to TRBJ2-2, with D possibly TRBD2 on 5 matching bases. CDR1 is SGHAT, CDR2 FQDESV, per germline (reference sequence). With 1 base removed from V and 6 bases from J, the gap between germline ends came to 12 bases. The CDR3 is 15 amino acids. The CDR3 reads CASSLVEGVAGELFF. Here the CDR3 DNA reads TGTGCCAGCAGCTTAGTCGAGGGAGTGGCCGGGGAGCTGTTTTTT.

This chain links TRBV7-9 with TRBJ2-1, with a weak D call TRBD2 (6 bases). Germline V gene data show CDR1 as SEHNR and CDR2 as FQNEAQ (reference sequence). The CDR3 spans 13 residues. The V gene lost 7 bases and the J gene lost 6 bases, with 13 bases spanning the gap. Written as DNA, the CDR3 is TGTGCCAGCAACCAAAGGGACTTCAATGAGCAGTTCTTC. Its translation is CASNQRDFNEQFF.

As to this clone: This specimen includes other DNA sequences encoding the same CDR3. The V and J genes are TRBV5-6 and TRBJ1-6, with 7 positions matching TRBD1. Germline CDR1 reads SGHDT; CDR2 reads YYEEEE. The ends lost 0 bases at V and 0 bases at J; junction bases unmatched: 6. The CDR3 has 18 amino acids. The DNA of the CDR3 is TGTGCCAGCAGCTTGGGGCCACAGGGGAGCTCCTATAATTCACCCCTCCACTTT. As protein: CASSLGPQGSSYNSPLHF.

The chain carries TRBV5-5 and TRBJ1-2; a possible D gene is TRBD1 (5 bases). Looked up from germline, CDR1 is SGHKS and CDR2 is YYEKEE (reference sequence). Trimming pared 3 bases from V and 4 bases from J, leaving 16 bases between. This CDR3 is built from 15 residues. CDR3: CASSSGGTYTYGYTF. CDR3 in DNA: TGTGCCAGCAGCTCGGGAGGGACCTATACCTATGGCTACACCTTC.